This T cell receptor beta chain was sequenced during a study of T cells in Graves' hyperthyroidism and ophthalmopathy. Study-level findings and limits: In simple terms, a model built on 13 V-J features told ophthalmopathy apart from stable hyperthyroidism.

The PBMCs had their origin in around 9.1 ml of fresh peripheral blood. This clonotype was counted ten times or more. What it binds is not known. The CDR3 length is 13 residues. V was pared by 3 bases and J by 5 bases, with 10 bases between. CDR1 SGHTA and CDR2 FQGNSA come from the germline V gene. TCR beta CDR3 region amplification was performed from RNA transcripts. The primer set for the first-round RT-PCR of the TCR CDR3 was HTBI. MiXCR was run by TCRdb on the multiplex PCR reads, yielding one entry per CDR3 protein. The sample yields hundreds of thousands of distinct CDR3 sequences, around 13% seen once.

The genes are TRBV7-2 and TRBJ2-5; no definite D call. The sample comprised blood. The origin of this receptor is a woman in her 30s with Graves' hyperthyroidism that later progressed to Graves' ophthalmopathy. The CDR3 protein is CASSFRMGETQYF. The CDR3 bases are TGTGCCAGCAGCTTCCGTATGGGGGAGACCCAGTACTTC. Full variable domain (remainder filled in from reference TRBV7-2 and TRBJ2-5): GAGVSQSPSNKVTEKGKDVELRCDPISGHTALYWYRQSLGQGLEFLIYFQGNSAPDKSGLPSDRFSAERTGGSVSTLTIQRTQQEDSAVYLCASSFRMGETQYFGPGTRLLVL.